This entry features one T cell receptor beta chain sequence. Antigen specificity is unknown. The data stem from a study of EBV T-cell therapy then PD-1 blockade in nasopharyngeal carcinoma. Treatment in this sample: AdE1-LMPpoly-expanded autologous EBV-specific T-cell therapy followed by anti-PD-1 nivolumab. Produced via immunoSEQ multiplex PCR; TCRdb's table is partial and in-frame only. The data show 20,000 or so clones, over 75% seen once. J gave up 5 bases and V 4 bases, and 8 bases lay outside the gene matches. The CDR3 sequence is 16 residues long. Germline loops: CDR1 MRHNA, CDR2 SNTAGT. This receptor was identified in a man aged 40-50 years with nasopharyngeal carcinoma. The V and J genes are TRBV6-4 and TRBJ2-5; TRBD2 aligns across 12 bases. The input for sequencing was CD8+ T cells from blood, taken at day -245 from a patient whose treatment included autologous EBV-specific T cells and nivolumab. The CDR3 is CASSASGGASAETQYF. The CDR3 DNA reads TGTGCCAGCAGTGCTAGCGGGGGGGCTAGTGCCGAGACCCAGTACTTC.